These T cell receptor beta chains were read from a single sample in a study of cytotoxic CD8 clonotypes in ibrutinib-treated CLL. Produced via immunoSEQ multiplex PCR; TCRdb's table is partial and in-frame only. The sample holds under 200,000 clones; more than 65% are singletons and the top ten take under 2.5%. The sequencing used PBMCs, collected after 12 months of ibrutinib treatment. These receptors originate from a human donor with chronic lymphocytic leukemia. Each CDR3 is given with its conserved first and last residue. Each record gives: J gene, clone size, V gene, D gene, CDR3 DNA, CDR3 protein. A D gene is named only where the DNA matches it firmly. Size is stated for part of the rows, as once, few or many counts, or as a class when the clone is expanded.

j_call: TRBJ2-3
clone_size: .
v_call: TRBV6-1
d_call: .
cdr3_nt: TGTGCCAGCAGTGAAGGTCGGGGTATAGGCGATACGCAGTATTTT
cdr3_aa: CASSEGRGIGDTQYF

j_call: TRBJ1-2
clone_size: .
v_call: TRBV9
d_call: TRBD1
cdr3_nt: TGTGCCAGCAGCGTTGGCTCCGGGACAGGGGGCAATAGTGGCTACACCTTC
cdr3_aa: CASSVGSGTGGNSGYTF

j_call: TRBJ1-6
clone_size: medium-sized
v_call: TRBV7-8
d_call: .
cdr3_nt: TGTGCCAGCAGCTTAGGCTCGGTAAATTCACCCCTCCACTTT
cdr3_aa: CASSLGSVNSPLHF

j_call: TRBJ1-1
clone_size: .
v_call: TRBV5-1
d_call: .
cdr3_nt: TGCGCCAGCTTTGCCCTCCCTTCGAACACTGAAGCTTTCTTT
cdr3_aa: CASFALPSNTEAFF

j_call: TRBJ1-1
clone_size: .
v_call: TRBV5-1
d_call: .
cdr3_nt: TGCGCCAGCAGCGTGGCTACAGGTTTCACTGAAGCTTTCTTT
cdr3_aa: CASSVATGFTEAFF

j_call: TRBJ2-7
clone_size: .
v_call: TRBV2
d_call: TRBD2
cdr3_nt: TGTGCCAGCAGCGCCGAGGGAGCGGGAAGCTCCTACGAGCAGTACTTC
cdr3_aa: CASSAEGAGSSYEQYF

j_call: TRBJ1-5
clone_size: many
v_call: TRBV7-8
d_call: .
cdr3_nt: TGTGCCAGCAGCTTAGGGGTCTACAATCAGCCCCAGCATTTT
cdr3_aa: CASSLGVYNQPQHF

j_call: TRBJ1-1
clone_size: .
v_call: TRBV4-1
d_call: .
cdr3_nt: TGCGCCAGCAGCCCCTTCTCTCAGACGAACACTGAAGCTTTCTTT
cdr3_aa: CASSPFSQTNTEAFF

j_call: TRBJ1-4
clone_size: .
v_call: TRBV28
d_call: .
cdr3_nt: TGTGCCAGCGAATACTCTCTAGGGGGAACTAATGAAAAACTGTTTTTT
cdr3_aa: CASEYSLGGTNEKLFF

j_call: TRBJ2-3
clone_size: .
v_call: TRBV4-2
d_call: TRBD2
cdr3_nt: TGTGCCAGCAGCCAAGATCTTCCCAGCGGGGGCAAAACTAGCACAGATACGCAGTATTTT
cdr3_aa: CASSQDLPSGGKTSTDTQYF

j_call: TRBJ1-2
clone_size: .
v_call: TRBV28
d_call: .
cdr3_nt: TGTGCCAGCAGTTTTAAGGGGTATGGCTACACCTTC
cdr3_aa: CASSFKGYGYTF

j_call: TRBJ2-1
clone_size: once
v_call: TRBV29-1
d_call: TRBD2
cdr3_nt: TGCAGCGTTGAGACTAGCGGGAGGTACAATGAGCAGTTCTTC
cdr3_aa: CSVETSGRYNEQFF

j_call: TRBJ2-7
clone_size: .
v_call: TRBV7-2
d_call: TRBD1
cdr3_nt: TGTGCCAGCAGCTTCGGACAGGGGGCTTGGTACGAGCAGTACTTC
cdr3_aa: CASSFGQGAWYEQYF

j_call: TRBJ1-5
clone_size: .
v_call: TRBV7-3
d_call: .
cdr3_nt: TGTGCCAGCAGCTTTGGGGGAAATAGCAATCAGCCCCAGCATTTT
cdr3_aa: CASSFGGNSNQPQHF

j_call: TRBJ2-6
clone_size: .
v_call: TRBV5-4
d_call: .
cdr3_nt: TGTGCCAGCAGCTTGGGCCCGGAGGGGGCCAACGTCCTGACTTTC
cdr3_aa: CASSLGPEGANVLTF

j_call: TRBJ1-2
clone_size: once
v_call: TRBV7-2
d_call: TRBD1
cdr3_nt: TGTGCCAGCAGCTTAACGACAGGGGGCCGTTACTATGGCTACACCTTC
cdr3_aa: CASSLTTGGRYYGYTF

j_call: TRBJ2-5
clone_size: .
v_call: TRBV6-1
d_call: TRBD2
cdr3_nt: TGTGCCAGCAGTGAAGTAGCGGGGGGGAGAGAGACCCAGTACTTC
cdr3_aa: CASSEVAGGRETQYF

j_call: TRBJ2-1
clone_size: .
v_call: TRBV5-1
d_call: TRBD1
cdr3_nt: TGCGCCAGCAGCTCCTCTCCGACAGGGAGCAATGAGCAGTTCTTC
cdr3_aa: CASSSSPTGSNEQFF

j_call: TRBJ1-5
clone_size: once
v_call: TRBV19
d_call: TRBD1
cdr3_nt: TGTGCCAGTAGCGATACCGGGACAGGGGGAGAGCCCCAGCATTTT
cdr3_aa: CASSDTGTGGEPQHF

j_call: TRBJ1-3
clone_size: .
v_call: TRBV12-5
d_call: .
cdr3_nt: TGTGCTAGTGGTTTTACTGGACAGTCTGTCTCTGGAAACACCATATATTTT
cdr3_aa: CASGFTGQSVSGNTIYF

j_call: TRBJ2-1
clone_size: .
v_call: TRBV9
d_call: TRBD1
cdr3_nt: TGTGCCAGCAACCGAGGACAGGGCTTTCCCGCTTACAATGAGCAGTTCTTC
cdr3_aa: CASNRGQGFPAYNEQFF

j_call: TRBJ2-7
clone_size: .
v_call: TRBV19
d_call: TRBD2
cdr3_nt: TGTGCCAGTAGTCGGACTAGCGGGGCCTACGAGCAGTACTTC
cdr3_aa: CASSRTSGAYEQYF

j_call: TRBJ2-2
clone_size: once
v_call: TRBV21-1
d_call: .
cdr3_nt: TGTGCCAGCAGCATAAACAACAGGGGCCTGAACACCGGGGAGCTGTTTTTT
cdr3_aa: CASSINNRGLNTGELFF

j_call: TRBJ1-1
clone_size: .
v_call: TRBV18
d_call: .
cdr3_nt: TGTGCCAGCTCACCACTTGAGGACACTGAAGCTTTCTTT
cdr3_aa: CASSPLEDTEAFF

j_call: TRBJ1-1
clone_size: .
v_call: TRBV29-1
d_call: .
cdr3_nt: TGCAGCGTTGTACCAGGGAACACTGAAGCTTTCTTT
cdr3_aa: CSVVPGNTEAFF

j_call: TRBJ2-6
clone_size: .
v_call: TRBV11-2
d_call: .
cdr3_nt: TGTGCCAGCAGCGAACAAGGCTCTGGGGCCAACGTCCTGACTTTC
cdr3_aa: CASSEQGSGANVLTF

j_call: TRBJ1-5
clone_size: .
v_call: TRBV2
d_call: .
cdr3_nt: TGTGCCAGCAGTGAAACAGAACCAATTGCCGGCCCCCAGCATTTT
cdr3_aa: CASSETEPIAGPQHF

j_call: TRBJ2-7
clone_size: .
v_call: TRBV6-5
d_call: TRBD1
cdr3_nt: TGTGCCAGCAGGGGGACAGGGTTTTACGAGCAGTACTTC
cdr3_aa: CASRGTGFYEQYF

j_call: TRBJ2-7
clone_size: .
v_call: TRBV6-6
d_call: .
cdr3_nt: TGTGCCAGCAGTTACTCGGGGGCCCTCTCCTACGAGCAGTACTTC
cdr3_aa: CASSYSGALSYEQYF

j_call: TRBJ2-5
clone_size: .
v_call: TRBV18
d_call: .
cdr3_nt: TGTGCCAGCTCACCACCGGGATCCGGCGGGGAGACCCAGTACTTC
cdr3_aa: CASSPPGSGGETQYF

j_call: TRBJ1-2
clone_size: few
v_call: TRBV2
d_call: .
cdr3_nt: TGTGCCAGCAGTGGGTGGCAGGGAAGTGGCTACACCTTC
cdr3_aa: CASSGWQGSGYTF

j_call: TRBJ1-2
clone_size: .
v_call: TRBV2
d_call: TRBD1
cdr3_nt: TGTGCCACCGACCGGCCGACAGGGTATGGCTACACCTTC
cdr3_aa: CATDRPTGYGYTF

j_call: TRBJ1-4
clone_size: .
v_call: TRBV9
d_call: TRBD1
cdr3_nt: TGTGCCAGCAGCGCTAACAGGGGGCGAGAAAAACTGTTTTTT
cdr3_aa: CASSANRGREKLFF

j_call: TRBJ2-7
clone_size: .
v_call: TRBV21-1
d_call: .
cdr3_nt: TGTGCCAGCAGCGAACCGGGACAGGGGCCCTACGAGCAGTACTTC
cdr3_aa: CASSEPGQGPYEQYF

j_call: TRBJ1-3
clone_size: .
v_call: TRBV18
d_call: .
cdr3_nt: TGTGCCAGCTCACAGAGTGACAGCTCTGGAAACACCATATATTTT
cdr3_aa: CASSQSDSSGNTIYF

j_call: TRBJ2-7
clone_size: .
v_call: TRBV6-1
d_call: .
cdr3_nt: TGTGCCAGCAGCAATCTCGGGAGTACCCCCTACGAGCAGTACTTC
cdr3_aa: CASSNLGSTPYEQYF

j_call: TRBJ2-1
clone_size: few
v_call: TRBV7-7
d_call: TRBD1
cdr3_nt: TGTGCCAGCAGCTTCCGGGACAGGGACAATGAGCAGTTCTTC
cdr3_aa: CASSFRDRDNEQFF

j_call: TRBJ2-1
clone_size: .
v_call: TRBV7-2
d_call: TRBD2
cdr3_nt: TGTGCCAGCCAAGCGGGAGGGCCCTCTAATGAGCAGTTCTTC
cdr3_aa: CASQAGGPSNEQFF

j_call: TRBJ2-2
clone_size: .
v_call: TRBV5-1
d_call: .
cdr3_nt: TGCGCCAGCAGCTTGACCTCTAACACCGGGGAGCTGTTTTTT
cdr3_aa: CASSLTSNTGELFF

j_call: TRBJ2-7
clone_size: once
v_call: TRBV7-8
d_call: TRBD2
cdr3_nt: TGTGCCAGCAGCTTAGCGCGGGGGGACACACGACCCTACGAGCAGTACTTC
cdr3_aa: CASSLARGDTRPYEQYF

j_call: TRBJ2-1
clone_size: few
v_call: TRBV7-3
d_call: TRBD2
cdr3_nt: TGTGCCAGCAGCTTAGAGGTCCTAGCGGAGCAGCAGTTCTTC
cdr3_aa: CASSLEVLAEQQFF

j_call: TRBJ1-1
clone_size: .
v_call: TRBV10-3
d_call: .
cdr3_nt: TGTGCCATCGCCACCACGGGTGCAAAGAACACTGAAGCTTTCTTT
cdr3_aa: CAIATTGAKNTEAFF

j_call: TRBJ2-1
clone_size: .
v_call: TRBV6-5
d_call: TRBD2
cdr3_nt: TGTGCCAGCAGCCCTATAGCGGGGGTTGGGGCTGAGCAGTTCTTC
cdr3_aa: CASSPIAGVGAEQFF